These T cell receptor beta chains were read from a single sample in a study of T-cell memory formation after mild COVID-19. TCRdb fed the 5' RACE reads into MiXCR, producing one record per CDR3 protein. The table has more than 250,000 distinct CDR3 sequences, approximately 18% seen once. Sequencing used PBMCs or a T cell subset sorted from them (not recorded which). Source of these receptors: a man aged 18 to 29 who had mild COVID-19 (a few samples of this study predate the infection). Cell type and time point are not known. Both conserved end residues are part of each CDR3. The D gene is left open where the match is weak. Rows may omit the clone size; those that give it use once, few, many or a size class.

D	V	J	size	DNA	CDR3
NA	TRBV15	TRBJ2-7	NA	TGTGCCACCAGCAGACGCATCACGGGACGGGCGGGGTACGAGCAGTACTTC	CATSRRITGRAGYEQYF
TRBD1	TRBV2	TRBJ1-2	few	TGTGGCTCGGACAGGGATCACTATGGCTACACCTTC	CGSDRDHYGYTF
NA	TRBV15	TRBJ2-2	few	TGTGCCACCAGCATAGGGGCAGGGTTCACCGGGGAGCTGTTTTTT	CATSIGAGFTGELFF
NA	TRBV4-3	TRBJ1-1	NA	TGCGCCAGCAGCCAAGTGGGGAAAGGGGCACTGACTGAAGCTTTCTTT	CASSQVGKGALTEAFF
TRBD1	TRBV7-3	TRBJ2-5	many	TGTGCCAGCAGCTCACCGGGACAGGTGAAGGGGGAGACCCAGTACTTC	CASSSPGQVKGETQYF
NA	TRBV24-1	TRBJ2-1	few	TGTGCCACCAGTGGCATCGGACTCCATGAGCAGTTCTTC	CATSGIGLHEQFF
NA	TRBV20-1	TRBJ1-2	NA	TGCAGTGCTAGTCCGGGAAGGGGTAACTATGGCTACACCTTC	CSASPGRGNYGYTF
NA	TRBV5-1	TRBJ2-1	few	TGCGCCAGCAGCTTGGATGCGGGCAGTTACTACAATGAGCAGTTCTTC	CASSLDAGSYYNEQFF
TRBD1	TRBV6-5	TRBJ1-6	NA	TGTGCCAGCAGTTACTCGACGACAGGGAGTTCACCCCTCCACTTT	CASSYSTTGSSPLHF
NA	TRBV20-1	TRBJ2-1	medium-sized	TGCAGTGCTAGGATTGGGCCTCACGACAATGAGCAGTTCTTC	CSARIGPHDNEQFF
NA	TRBV9	TRBJ2-5	NA	TGTGCCAGCAGCATCCGGGGGGCCAGTCCCTCAGAGACCCAGTACTTC	CASSIRGASPSETQYF
TRBD2	TRBV7-2	TRBJ2-3	few	TGTGCCAGCAGCTTCCGGGGGGGCCGGAGCACAGATACGCAGTATTTT	CASSFRGGRSTDTQYF
NA	TRBV15	TRBJ1-5	NA	TGTGCCACCAGCAGAGGTAAAGGGGAGGGCAATCAGCCCCAGCATTTT	CATSRGKGEGNQPQHF
NA	TRBV12-3/TRBV12-4	TRBJ2-7	many	TGTGCCAGCAGTTTTCGCGGCGGCACCTACGAGCAGTACTTC	CASSFRGGTYEQYF
NA	TRBV5-1	TRBJ1-1	NA	TGCGCCAGCAGCTTGGGTGGGGGCTTGAACACTGAAGCTTTCTTT	CASSLGGGLNTEAFF
TRBD2	TRBV7-8	TRBJ2-1	NA	TGTGCCAGCAGCGGGGGGGACTACAATGAGCAGTTCTTC	CASSGGDYNEQFF
NA	TRBV27	TRBJ1-3	NA	TGTGCCAGCAGTCGCGACGGAGTTAGCTCTGGAAACACCATATATTTT	CASSRDGVSSGNTIYF
TRBD1	TRBV7-6	TRBJ2-7	few	TGTGCCAGCAGCTCAGGGACAGAAGCCTACGAGCAGTACTTC	CASSSGTEAYEQYF
TRBD2	TRBV24-1	TRBJ2-1	NA	TGTGCCACCAGTGATTCAAGGACTAGCGGGGCGGGCTACAATGAGCAGTTCTTC	CATSDSRTSGAGYNEQFF
NA	TRBV7-2	TRBJ1-4	NA	TGTGCCAGCAGCTTAGCGCTAGGTGGAAGGGAACTGTTTTTT	CASSLALGGRELFF